The next 24 T cell receptor beta chains were all read from a single sample in a study of spatial heterogeneity in lung cancer. Using its own MiXCR run on the 5' RACE reads, TCRdb lists one record per CDR3 protein. The data show under 15,000 distinct CDR3 sequences, with roughly an eighth seen just once and 2% to 3% held by the top ten. Time point meaning: sample taken at primary tumor resection. Whole RNA was taken from tumor, nontumor lung or frozen PBMC; it was then sequenced unsorted. The source material was PBMCs, sampled at surgery. The receptor set was obtained from a female donor with early-stage non-small cell lung cancer.

This clonotype came up many times. V usage is TRBV18 and J usage is TRBJ2-6, with TRBD1 as a possible D gene (5 bases). Germline assignment: CDR1 KGHSH and CDR2 LQKENI. V was clipped by 3 bases and J by 4 bases, with 16 bases between them. The CDR3 covers 17 residues. The CDR3 nucleotides read TGTGCCAGCTCACCCGTGTTCAGGGAATCCGGGGCCAACGTCCTGACTTTC. This encodes CASSPVFRESGANVLTF.

The genes are TRBV29-1 and TRBJ2-3; 9 bases are a match to TRBD2. V was clipped by 7 bases and J by 3 bases; unmatched bases: 11. The CDR3 sequence is 15 residues long. Looked up from germline, CDR1 is SQVTM and CDR2 is ANQGSEA. The CDR3 here is CSAPPAGGRTDTQYF. CDR3 sequence (DNA): TGCAGCGCCCCCCCGGCGGGGGGGCGTACAGATACGCAGTATTTT.

The chain joins TRBV3-1 to TRBJ1-4, with no clear D. Trimming removed 1 base at V and 6 bases at J, with 9 bases between. CDR3 length equals 14 residues. Germline CDR1 reads LGHDT; CDR2 reads YNNKEL (reference sequence). The CDR3 protein is CASSQGAVHEKLFF. DNA of the CDR3: TGTGCCAGCAGCCAAGGGGCGGTCCATGAAAAACTGTTTTTT.

In this sample, this clonotype turned up many times. The chain couples TRBV5-5 to TRBJ2-5; TRBD2 aligns across 11 bases. The CDR3 is 17 residues long. CDR1 is SGHKS and CDR2 is YYEKEE in the germline V gene (reference sequence). V gave up 3 bases and J gave up 4 bases; unmatched junction bases: 11. CDR3 DNA: TGTGCCAGCAGCTCTGGTCGGCTAGCGGGGGGTGGAGAGACCCAGTACTTC. Residues: CASSSGRLAGGGETQYF. Full variable domain (rest looked up from reference TRBV5-5 and TRBJ2-5): DAGVTQSPTHLIKTRGQQVTLRCSPISGHKSVSWYQQVLGQGPQFIFQYYEKEERGRGNFPDRFSARQFPNYSSELNVNALLLGDSALYLCASSSGRLAGGGETQYFGPGTRLLVL.

There are many counts of this clonotype. CDR3 DNA sequence: TGTGCCAGCTCACCGGGACAGCTATATGGCTACACCTTC. Residues: CASSPGQLYGYTF. The chain recombines TRBV18 with TRBJ1-2; TRBD1 matches at 7 bases. CDR1 and CDR2 from the germline V gene are KGHSH and LQKENI. V was clipped by 3 bases and J by 5 bases; unmatched bases: 3. The CDR3 length is 13 residues.

Ten or more counts support this clonotype. The CDR3 sequence is CSAREGPGSQPQHF. CDR3 nucleotides: TGCAGTGCTAGAGAGGGGCCGGGCAGTCAGCCCCAGCATTTT. This chain links TRBV20-1 with TRBJ1-5, with a weak D call TRBD1 (5 bases). There are 14 residues in the CDR3. CDR1 and CDR2 from the germline V gene are DFQATT and SNEGSKA (reference sequence). V gave up 0 bases and J gave up 6 bases, with 12 bases separating them.

This clonotype qualifies as medium-sized. The V gene is TRBV6-4, the J gene TRBJ1-1; D gene uncertain. This CDR3 is built from 13 residues. Germline V gene lookup returns CDR1 MRHNA and CDR2 SNTAGT. With 3 bases removed from V and 4 bases from J, the gap between germline ends came to 9 bases. CDR3 residues: CASSEEGGTEAFF. The CDR3 region has the DNA TGTGCCAGCAGTGAAGAGGGTGGCACTGAAGCTTTCTTT.

This clonotype was recorded many times. The chain is built from TRBV12-3 or TRBV12-4 and TRBJ2-7, with D possibly TRBD1 on 6 matching bases. The CDR3 contains 14 residues. V dropped 5 bases and J dropped 2 bases, with 13 bases sitting between them. CDR3 in amino acids: CASSRQALTYEQYF. For the CDR3, the DNA is TGTGCCAGCAGTCGACAGGCCCTAACCTACGAGCAGTACTTC.

The sample holds many counts of this clonotype. The DNA of the CDR3 is TGCGCCAGCAGCTTTTCCGGGACAGGGAAGGAAAAACTGTTTTTT. It yields the protein CASSFSGTGKEKLFF. This sequence joins TRBV5-1 and TRBJ1-4; 9 nucleotides line up with TRBD1. V was pared by 2 bases and J by 8 bases, with 7 bases of the junction left unmatched. This CDR3 has 15 residues. Germline V gene data show CDR1 as SGHRS and CDR2 as YFSETQ.

This clonotype qualifies as medium-sized. This sequence joins TRBV11-2 and TRBJ2-1, with D perhaps matching TRBD1 or TRBD2 (6 bases each). This CDR3 has 14 amino acids. The V end lost 1 base, the J end lost 7 bases, and 11 bases lay between the germline ends. The germline gives CDR1 SGHAT, CDR2 FQNNGV. The CDR3: CASSLVTGTNEQFF. The CDR3 DNA is TGTGCCAGCAGCTTAGTTACAGGGACTAATGAGCAGTTCTTC.

There are many counts of this clonotype. The genes are TRBV20-1 and TRBJ2-7, with D possibly matching TRBD2 (5 bases). Germline V gene data show CDR1 as DFQATT and CDR2 as SNEGSKA (reference sequence). V gave up 5 bases and J gave up 0 bases, with 11 bases separating them. This CDR3 has 13 residues. In DNA form, the CDR3 reads TGCAGTGCTGAGGCGGGTAGCTCCTACGAGCAGTACTTC. This translates into CSAEAGSSYEQYF.

Ten or more counts support this clonotype. The chain recombines TRBV7-2 with TRBJ2-4; 10 positions match TRBD1. Germline assignment: CDR1 SGHTA and CDR2 FQGNSA. This CDR3 spans 15 amino acids. The ends lost 4 bases at V and 6 bases at J; junction bases unmatched: 6. CDR3 sequence (DNA): TGTGCCAGCAGCTCCTGGACAGGGGGGAGAAACATTCAGTACTTC. This translates into CASSSWTGGRNIQYF.

This clonotype came up many times. The chain combines TRBV28 with TRBJ1-2; 8 nucleotides match TRBD1. This CDR3 contains 14 residues. The germline V gene encodes CDR1 MDHEN and CDR2 SYDVKM. Unmatched junction bases numbered 5, after V lost 6 bases and J lost 2 bases. The chain's CDR3 is CASRYPGGNYGYTF. The CDR3 DNA is TGTGCCAGCAGATACCCAGGGGGCAACTATGGCTACACCTTC.

This clonotype appeared many times. V usage is TRBV5-1 and J usage is TRBJ2-3; 12 bases match TRBD2. The CDR3 sequence is 16 residues long. In germline, CDR1 is SGHRS, CDR2 YFSETQ. J lost 4 bases, V lost 1 base, and 4 bases had no gene match. The CDR3 region is CASSLPPSGRADTQYF. The CDR3 DNA reads TGCGCCAGCAGCTTGCCACCTAGCGGGAGGGCAGATACGCAGTATTTT. Using reference TRBV5-1 and TRBJ2-3 for the parts outside the CDR3, the full variable domain is KAGVTQTPRYLIKTRGQQVTLSCSPISGHRSVSWYQQTPGQGLQFLFEYFSETQRNKGNFPGRFSGRQFSNSRSEMNVSTLELGDSALYLCASSLPPSGRADTQYFGPGTRLTVL.

This clonotype was observed at least ten times. The chain recombines TRBV6-2 or TRBV6-3 with TRBJ2-5; the D gene is possibly TRBD1 (6 bases). Germline V lookup: CDR1 MNHEY, CDR2 SVGEGT. V was pared by 2 bases and J by 5 bases, with 18 bases between. The CDR3 runs 16 residues. CDR3 residues: CASSYPTGARVETQYF. The CDR3 DNA is TGTGCCAGCAGTTACCCGACAGGAGCTCGAGTGGAGACCCAGTACTTC.

By proportion, this clonotype is medium-sized. V usage is TRBV5-1 and J usage is TRBJ2-3, with 8 bases lining up with TRBD1. J was trimmed by 2 bases and V by 5 bases; bases with no gene match: 10. CDR1 is SGHRS and CDR2 is YFSETQ in the germline V gene. The CDR3 covers 16 residues. CDR3 protein: CASRSQGAANTDTQYF. In DNA, the CDR3 is TGCGCCAGCAGAAGCCAGGGGGCCGCCAACACAGATACGCAGTATTTT.

This clonotype is termed medium-sized. The chain recombines TRBV4-1 with TRBJ2-1; 12 bases are shared with TRBD2. The CDR3 spans 18 residues. CDR1 is MGHRA and CDR2 is YSYEKL in the germline V gene. V shed 2 bases, J shed 4 bases, and the junction held 9 bases outside the gene matches. CDR3 nucleotide sequence: TGCGCCAGCAGCCAAAAATTGACTAGCGGGAGCCAGTACAATGAGCAGTTCTTC. It specifies CASSQKLTSGSQYNEQFF.

The V call is TRBV6-1, the J call TRBJ2-1; perhaps TRBD1 as D (8 bases). The germline gives CDR1 MNHNS, CDR2 SASEGT. Trimming took off 6 bases at V and 4 bases at J, with 13 bases between the two ends. The CDR3 totals 14 residues. The CDR3 sequence is CASRPQGGYNEQFF. CDR3 bases: TGTGCCAGCAGGCCACAGGGGGGGTACAATGAGCAGTTCTTC.

This clonotype is judged medium-sized. The chain couples TRBV10-2 to TRBJ2-3; D uncertain. With 2 bases removed from V and 2 bases from J, the gap between germline ends came to 2 bases. Germline-derived CDR1 and CDR2 are WSHSY and SAAADI. The CDR3 length is 12 residues. The CDR3 loop reads CASSEPTDTQYF. The CDR3 DNA reads as TGCGCCAGCAGTGAGCCCACAGATACGCAGTATTTT.

This clonotype was seen many times. The V call is TRBV14, the J call TRBJ2-3; 7 nucleotides match TRBD1. Losses at the gene ends were 0 bases for V and 6 bases for J; bases not matched to a gene: 6. This CDR3 has 15 residues. Per the germline V gene, CDR1 is SGHDN and CDR2 is FVKESK. DNA for the CDR3: TGTGCCAGCAGCCAAGACAGGGGGTCAACGGATACGCAGTATTTT. It codes for CASSQDRGSTDTQYF.

This clonotype is medium-sized (0.01 to 0.1%) by share. The gene calls are TRBV18 and TRBJ2-1; D is unresolved. The CDR3 is 12 amino acids. Germline-derived CDR1 and CDR2 are KGHSH and LQKENI. V lost 3 bases and J 5 bases, leaving 5 bases between the germline ends. CDR3 nucleotide sequence: TGTGCCAGCTCACCTTACGACAATGAGCAGTTCTTC. This encodes CASSPYDNEQFF.

This rearrangement joins TRBV6-5 to TRBJ2-1; D is ambiguous. Trimming removed 2 bases at V and 6 bases at J, with 8 bases between. The CDR3 contains 13 residues. Germline CDR1 is MNHEY and CDR2 is SVGAGI. CDR3 sequence: CASSYAPSNEQFF. CDR3 nucleotide sequence: TGTGCCAGCAGTTACGCCCCGTCCAATGAGCAGTTCTTC.

This clonotype was observed a handful of times. The junction and the germline gene differ at one end; a read error may be behind it. The V call is TRBV20-1, the J call TRBJ1-6, with 8 bases identical to TRBD1. The CDR3 has 13 residues. From germline, CDR1 is DFQATT and CDR2 SNEGSKA (reference sequence). The CDR3 bases are TGCAGTGCTTTACAGGGGGTGAATTCACTCCTCCACTTT. Protein: CSALQGVNSLLHF.

This clonotype is judged medium-sized. The chain combines TRBV2 with TRBJ2-1; 12 bases are a match to TRBD2. The CDR3 sequence is 15 residues long. V lost 5 bases to trimming and J lost 7 bases; unmatched junction nucleotides: 6. The germline V gene has CDR1 SNHLY and CDR2 FYNNEI. The CDR3 bases are TGTGCCAGCAGTCGTACTAGCGGGGGGCTGAATGAGCAGTTCTTC. This sequence encodes CASSRTSGGLNEQFF.